A single sample gave rise to the 27 T cell receptor beta chains below, sequenced in a study of beta chain features in type 1 diabetes. All of the isolated RNA was reverse transcribed, so expressed TCRB transcripts were sequenced. Sequencing used immunoSEQ multiplex PCR; TCRdb keeps in-frame clones, though not all of them. There are approximately 140,000 clones in the sample; about 7.1% occur only once, and about 1.4% lies in the top ten. Sequences were obtained from central memory CD4+ T cells from blood. These receptors were taken from a woman aged 30 to 39 in good health.

The chain is built from TRBV6-4 and TRBJ2-2; no clear D. Germline CDR1 and CDR2: MRHNA and SNTAGT. V was clipped by 7 bases and J by 2 bases, with 11 bases between them. The CDR3 is 14 amino acids. For the CDR3, the DNA is TGTGCCAGCAAAGCCTCACGAAACACCGGGGAGCTGTTTTTT. Encoded protein: CASKASRNTGELFF.

V usage is TRBV14 and J usage is TRBJ2-7, with no clear D. CDR1 is SGHDN and CDR2 is FVKESK in the germline V gene. The V end lost 1 base, the J end lost 2 bases, and 15 bases lay between the germline ends. This CDR3 is 16 amino acids long. The CDR3 nucleotides are TGTGCCAGCAGCCAAGCTTTAATCTGGCAAACCTACGAGCAGTACTTC. This encodes CASSQALIWQTYEQYF.

This clone was counted between two and nine times. The chain recombines TRBV2 with TRBJ1-3, with a weak D call TRBD1 (5 bases). Trimming took 3 bases from V and 2 from J, leaving 8 bases between them. Germline V gene lookup returns CDR1 SNHLY and CDR2 FYNNEI. This CDR3 comprises 14 residues. The CDR3: CASSDRVAGNTIYF. As DNA, the CDR3 is TGTGCCAGCAGTGACAGGGTGGCTGGAAACACCATATATTTT.

This clone was counted only a few times. The V gene is TRBV4-3, the J gene TRBJ2-7; 12 bases map to TRBD2. The V gene's germline CDR1 is LGHNA and CDR2 YSLEER. Trimming at V came to 4 bases and at J to 8 bases, leaving 12 bases not matched to a gene. The CDR3 is made up of 16 amino acids. Here the CDR3 reads CASSRTQLAGGDKQYF. In DNA, the CDR3 is TGCGCCAGCAGCCGGACCCAACTAGCGGGAGGAGACAAGCAGTACTTC.

There are a few counts of this clone. The chain is built from TRBV7-3 and TRBJ2-2, with D perhaps matching TRBD2 (6 bases). Germline-derived CDR1 and CDR2 are SGHTA and FQGTGA. V lost 6 bases and J 7 bases, leaving 15 bases between the germline ends. This CDR3 spans 14 amino acids. CDR3 sequence reads: CASSTGGRIGELFF. CDR3 coding DNA: TGTGCCAGCAGTACAGGAGGGCGTATCGGGGAGCTGTTTTTT.

V gene TRBV18 combines with J gene TRBJ1-2, with D hard to call. Germline CDR1 KGHSH, CDR2 LQKENI. This CDR3 spans 13 amino acids. V was cut by 6 bases and J by 4 bases, with 12 bases left in between. DNA of the CDR3: TGTGCCAGCTCCCAGACTAGTACCTATGGCTACACCTTC. It specifies CASSQTSTYGYTF.

Comment on this clone: At one of its ends the junction is not consistent with the germline gene, which may arise from a read error. V usage is TRBV7-7 and J usage is TRBJ1-2; D ambiguous. The CDR3 loop spans 13 amino acids. In germline, CDR1 is SSHAT, CDR2 FNYEAQ (reference sequence). In nucleotides, the CDR3 is TGTGCTAGCAGCCCGACCGGGGTTGATGGCTACACCTTC. It yields the protein CASSPTGVDGYTF.

A few counts support this clone. This chain joins TRBV5-6 and TRBJ2-7, with 7 bases fitting TRBD1. V gave up 4 bases and J gave up 4 bases; unmatched junction bases: 2. Germline V gene sequence: CDR1 SGHDT, CDR2 YYEEEE. This CDR3 region has 12 residues. The CDR3 sequence: CASSQQGYEQYF. For the CDR3, the DNA is TGTGCCAGCAGCCAACAGGGGTACGAGCAGTACTTC. Full variable domain (missing parts from reference TRBV5-6 and TRBJ2-7): DAGVTQSPTHLIKTRGQQVTLRCSPKSGHDTVSWYQQALGQGPQFIFQYYEEEERQRGNFPDRFSGHQFPNYSSELNVNALLLGDSALYLCASSQQGYEQYFGPGTRLTVT.

A few counts support this clone. The rearrangement links TRBV7-2 to TRBJ2-7; D is uncertain. CDR3 length equals 13 residues. In germline, CDR1 is SGHTA, CDR2 FQGNSA. V lost 5 bases and J lost 3, with 11 bases in between. In nucleotides, the CDR3 is TGTGCCAGCAGCCGCGACCCGGGCTACGAGCAGTACTTC. Translated, it gives CASSRDPGYEQYF.

There are a few counts of this clone. V usage is TRBV4-1 and J usage is TRBJ2-1; D is perhaps TRBD2 (6 bases). Trimming shortened V by 3 bases and J by 8 bases, and 11 bases separated the two germline ends. Germline values: CDR1 MGHRA, CDR2 YSYEKL. CDR3 length equals 13 residues. CDR3 in DNA: TGCGCCAGCAGCCAGCCCAGGGAGGATGAGCAGTTCTTC. It encodes CASSQPREDEQFF.

This clone came up a few times. V and J are TRBV5-1 and TRBJ2-7; 8 bases align to TRBD2. The J segment lost 0 bases and the V segment lost 4 bases, leaving 12 bases of the junction unmatched. This CDR3 has 17 residues. CDR1 and CDR2 (germline): SGHRS, YFSETQ. CDR3 region: CASSQRPAGTSSYEQYF. DNA for the CDR3: TGCGCCAGCAGCCAACGCCCTGCCGGGACTAGCTCCTACGAGCAGTACTTC.

This clone was seen a handful of times. The V gene is TRBV7-2, the J gene TRBJ2-1, with 7 nucleotides matching TRBD2. This CDR3 has 14 amino acids. Germline CDR1 reads SGHTA; CDR2 reads FQGNSA. Unmatched junction bases numbered 9, after V lost 0 bases and J lost 13 bases. DNA of the CDR3: TGTGCCAGCAGCTTAGCCTCGACGGCGGGAGAACAGTTCTTC. It codes for CASSLASTAGEQFF.

This clone has ten or more counts. The chain joins TRBV6-6 to TRBJ1-2; D gene uncertain. The germline V gene encodes CDR1 MNHNY and CDR2 SVGAGI (reference sequence). The V and J ends lost 0 bases and 6 bases respectively, with 8 bases between them. The CDR3 is 13 residues long. The DNA of the CDR3 is TGTGCCAGCAGTTACTCTCCCGAGGATGGCTACACCTTC. It is translated as CASSYSPEDGYTF.

This clone has only a few counts. The chain joins TRBV7-2 to TRBJ2-5; no reliable D call. Germline V lookup: CDR1 SGHTA, CDR2 FQGNSA. The V and J ends lost 3 bases and 5 bases respectively, with 7 bases between them. The length of the CDR3 is 12 residues. The CDR3 DNA sequence: TGTGCCAGCAGCTTTCCTTTCGAGACCCAGTACTTC. It is translated as CASSFPFETQYF.

The sample holds a few counts of this clone. This chain joins TRBV7-2 and TRBJ1-4, with 10 bases fitting TRBD1. Trimming at V came to 5 bases and at J to 10 bases, leaving 7 bases not matched to a gene. CDR1 is SGHTA, CDR2 FQGNSA, per germline. CDR3 length equals 14 residues. CDR3 protein: CASSTGQGSRKLFF. For the CDR3, the DNA is TGTGCCAGCAGCACGGGACAGGGGTCCAGAAAACTGTTTTTT.

This clone appeared a few times. One junction end does not reproduce the germline sequence, and a read error may be involved. J is TRBJ2-5 and V is TRBV7-7, with D maybe TRBD1 (6 bases). This CDR3 comprises 14 residues. Germline CDR1 SSHAT, CDR2 FNYEAQ (reference sequence). This chain's CDR3 is CASSKAGTQETQYF. In DNA form, the CDR3 reads TGTGCTAGCAGCAAAGCCGGGACACAAGAGACCCAGTACTTC.

In this sample, this clone turned up a few times. V is TRBV28 and J is TRBJ2-3; TRBD2 is a possible D gene (5 bases). The CDR3 spans 14 residues. V shed 5 bases and J shed 1 base, with 10 bases lying between them. Looked up from germline, CDR1 is MDHEN and CDR2 is SYDVKM. CDR3 protein: CASSVRGGTDTQYF. The CDR3 DNA reads as TGTGCCAGCAGTGTACGGGGAGGCACAGATACGCAGTATTTT.

This clone was counted many times. At the DNA level, this CDR3 is encoded by other sequences in the same sample as well. The chain recombines TRBV7-2 with TRBJ2-7; TRBD1 matches at 10 bases. The CDR3 covers 14 residues. Looked up from germline, CDR1 is SGHTA and CDR2 is FQGNSA. Losses at the gene ends were 5 bases for V and 4 bases for J; bases not matched to a gene: 5. CDR3 region: CASSPRTGGYEQYF. CDR3 DNA: TGTGCCAGCAGCCCGCGGACAGGGGGGTACGAGCAGTACTTC.

This sequence joins TRBV28 and TRBJ1-1; possibly TRBD1 for D (6 bases). V lost 8 bases to trimming and J lost 0 bases, with 22 bases between them. The CDR3 runs to 17 residues. CDR1 and CDR2 (germline): MDHEN, SYDVKM. CDR3 DNA: TGTGCCAGCCCTCCCCAGGGATTAGGGACAATGAACACTGAAGCTTTCTTT. This gives the protein CASPPQGLGTMNTEAFF. Supplemented by reference TRBV28 and TRBJ1-1, the full variable domain reads DVKVTQSSRYLVKRTGEKVFLECVQDMDHENMFWYRQDPGLGLRLIYFSYDVKMKEKGDIPEGYSVSREKKERFSLILESASTNQTSMYLCASPPQGLGTMNTEAFFGQGTRLTVV.

The chain has TRBV2 and TRBJ2-3; the D gene is possibly TRBD2 (6 bases). The germline V gene has CDR1 SNHLY and CDR2 FYNNEI. This CDR3 contains 13 residues. With 5 bases removed from V and 8 bases from J, the gap between germline ends came to 14 bases. CDR3 bases: TGTGCCAGCAGTCCGCTAGCGTCGGCTACGCAGTATTTT. Its protein product is CASSPLASATQYF.

The chain carries TRBV6-6 and TRBJ2-3; TRBD2 agrees at 8 bases. Trimming took 3 bases from V and 4 from J; bases not matched to a gene: 3. Germline-derived CDR1 and CDR2 are MNHNY and SVGAGI (reference sequence). The length of the CDR3 is 14 residues. The chain's CDR3 is CASSYQRESDTQYF. Written as DNA, the CDR3 is TGTGCCAGCAGTTATCAGCGGGAGTCAGATACGCAGTATTTT.

A few counts support this clone. This chain connects TRBV5-4 to TRBJ1-2, with 11 bases lining up with TRBD1. The CDR3 loop spans 15 amino acids. The V and J ends lost 4 bases and 1 base, in that order; junction bases with no gene match: 3. Germline CDR1 reads SGHNT; CDR2 reads YYREEE (reference sequence). The CDR3 reads CASSRTGGFNYGYTF. CDR3 nucleotide sequence: TGTGCCAGCAGCCGGACAGGGGGCTTTAACTATGGCTACACCTTC.

This chain links TRBV20-1 with TRBJ2-3; D is undetermined. The germline gives CDR1 DFQATT, CDR2 SNEGSKA (reference sequence). The CDR3 length is 11 residues. The V end was cut by 5 bases, the J end by 5 bases, with 8 bases between. The CDR3 DNA reads TGCAGTGCTCAGACGGGAGATACGCAGTATTTT. Translating it yields CSAQTGDTQYF.

This clone was observed many times. The chain employs TRBV5-6 and TRBJ2-2; possibly TRBD2 for D (5 bases). V lost 0 bases and J 7 bases, leaving 19 bases between the germline ends. CDR1 is SGHDT and CDR2 is YYEEEE in the germline V gene. The CDR3 length is 17 residues. CDR3: CASSLGASRGGGGELFF. The CDR3 nucleotides are TGTGCCAGCAGCTTGGGGGCGTCGAGAGGAGGCGGCGGGGAGCTGTTTTTT.

CDR3: CASSDSSGGRDTQYF. CDR3 bases: TGTGCCAGCAGTGACTCGAGCGGGGGACGGGATACGCAGTATTTT. The chain combines TRBV6-4 with TRBJ2-3; 8 bases line up with TRBD2. V lost 0 bases to trimming and J lost 6 bases; unmatched junction nucleotides: 5. CDR1 is MRHNA, CDR2 SNTAGT, per germline. This CDR3 region has 15 residues.

This chain uses TRBV28 with TRBJ2-5, with D possibly matching TRBD2 (7 bases). CDR3 length: 15 residues. Germline lookup yields CDR1 MDHEN and CDR2 SYDVKM. V was clipped by 6 bases and J by 5 bases, with 19 bases between them. The CDR3 nucleotides read TGTGCCAGCAGCGGAGGGGGGGAGGGCCCCGAGACCCAGTACTTC. Translated, it gives CASSGGGEGPETQYF.

This clone was detected a few times. The gene calls are TRBV18 and TRBJ2-1; D gene ambiguous. This CDR3 comprises 16 residues. In germline, CDR1 is KGHSH, CDR2 LQKENI. Deletions cut 2 bases from V and 0 bases from J, with 11 bases between. The CDR3 is CASSPAQHSSYNEQFF. DNA of the CDR3: TGTGCCAGCTCACCAGCACAGCATAGCTCCTACAATGAGCAGTTCTTC.